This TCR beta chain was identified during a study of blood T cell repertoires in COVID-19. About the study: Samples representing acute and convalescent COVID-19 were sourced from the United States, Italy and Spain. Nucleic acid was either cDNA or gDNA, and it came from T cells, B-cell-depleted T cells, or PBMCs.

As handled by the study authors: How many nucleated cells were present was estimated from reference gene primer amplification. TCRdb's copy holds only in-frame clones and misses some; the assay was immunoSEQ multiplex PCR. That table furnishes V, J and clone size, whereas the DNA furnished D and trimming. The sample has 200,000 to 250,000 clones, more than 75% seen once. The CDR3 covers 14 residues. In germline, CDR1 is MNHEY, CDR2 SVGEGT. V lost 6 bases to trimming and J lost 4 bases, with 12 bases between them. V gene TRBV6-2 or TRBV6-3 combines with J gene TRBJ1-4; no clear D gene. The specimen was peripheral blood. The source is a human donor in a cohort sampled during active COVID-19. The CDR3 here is CASSPRGFNEKLFF. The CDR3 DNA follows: TGTGCCAGCAGCCCGCGGGGATTTAATGAAAAACTGTTTTTT.